The clone carrying this T cell receptor beta chain showed up just a few times. Antigen specificity is unknown. V was shortened by 1 base and J by 2 bases, with 3 bases between the two germline ends. Germline V CDR1 and CDR2: MNHEY, SVGEGT. The CDR3 totals 12 residues. The sample is drawn from a study of regulatory T cells in long-lasting Graves disease. Study-level points and caveats: Persistent disease favored TRBV28, TRBJ1-2 and TRBJ2-5.

Time point in this sample: persistent/refractory GD, antithyroid drugs over 5 years with positive TRAb. Extracted RNA from PBMCs served as the source of the TCR library. Each patient gave 7 to 9 milliliters of EDTA-anticoagulated peripheral blood. Both iRepertoire HTBI primers and Arm-PCR of CDR3 regions were used to build the TCR beta libraries. TCRdb recomputed calls from the multiplex PCR reads with MiXCR, one row per CDR3 protein. Seen here are roughly 300,000 distinct CDR3 sequences, 22% observed once, and the top ten hold about 56%. V is TRBV6-2 or TRBV6-3 and J is TRBJ2-7; D remains unclear. This TCR derives from a female donor with Graves disease. This sample comprised peripheral blood mononuclear cells (PBMCs), obtained when the disease was refractory, from a patient treated with antithyroid drugs. DNA of the CDR3: TGTGCCAGCAGTTACTTCCCCTACGAGCAGTACTTC. Its protein product is CASSYFPYEQYF.